This TCR beta chain was sequenced for a study of T cells in Graves' hyperthyroidism and ophthalmopathy. Findings and limits, study-wide: The model predicted ophthalmopathy a median around 6.5 months before onset. The majority of expanded thyroid clonotypes above 0.001 also appeared in blood. Ophthalmopathy was distinguished from stable hyperthyroidism by 13 V-J signatures.

As to this clonotype: Antigen: not known.

Uncontrolled infection, other autoimmune disease, pregnancy and lactation each barred patients from inclusion. Germline CDR1 is LGHNT and CDR2 is FRNRAP. This CDR3 is 14 amino acids long. The germline V and J ends were trimmed by 7 bases and 3 bases, with 13 bases remaining between them. Amplified TCR beta CDR3 regions derived from RNA transcripts. A set of HTBI primers served as the primers for a first-round RT-PCR of the TCR CDR3. TCRdb recomputed calls from the multiplex PCR reads with MiXCR, one row per CDR3 protein. The sample comprises about half a million distinct CDR3 sequences, 20% of which are singletons, and about 45% rests with the top ten.

Input material: blood. The sequence was collected from a man aged 40-49 years with Graves' ophthalmopathy. The chain uses TRBV12-5 and TRBJ1-5, with a tentative D call TRBD1 (6 bases). The CDR3, as DNA: TGTGCTAGTGCCTTGACAGGATTCAATCAGCCCCAGCATTTT. Protein sequence: CASALTGFNQPQHF.